The subject of this entry is one T cell receptor (beta chain). Its cognate antigen is unknown. The sample is drawn from a study of T cells in Graves' hyperthyroidism and ophthalmopathy. The overall study: Blood was drawn when the patient was first diagnosed and still untreated.

Whole-study findings and limits: A model of 13 V-J pairs discriminated ophthalmopathy from stable hyperthyroidism.

Using RNA transcripts as the source, TCR beta CDR3 regions were amplified. TCR CDR3 regions were first amplified by RT-PCR with HTBI primers. Using its own MiXCR run on the multiplex PCR reads, TCRdb lists one record per CDR3 protein. Of around 300,000 distinct CDR3 sequences listed, about an eighth are singletons. Exclusion followed for patients with uncontrolled infection, other autoimmune disease, pregnancy or lactation. The CDR3 consists of 13 residues. Germline V gene data show CDR1 as LNHDA and CDR2 as SQIVND (reference sequence). Trimming took 5 bases from V and 1 from J, leaving 9 bases between them.

The TCR comes from a woman in her twenties or thirties with Graves' hyperthyroidism that later progressed to Graves' ophthalmopathy. Material: blood. This chain connects TRBV19 to TRBJ2-7; D may be TRBD2 (6 bases). The CDR3 sequence is CASSGDLSYEQYF. The CDR3 DNA reads TGTGCCAGTAGTGGGGACTTATCCTACGAGCAGTACTTC.